The source of this TCR beta chain is a study of neurological immune-mediated disorders. Study findings and constraints: One related-CDR3 cluster, identified by phylogenetic grouping, held the repertoires of 18 of 34 multiple sclerosis patients and was a possible signature. Expansion of TCR clones was greatest in HTLV-1-associated myelopathy and smallest in multiple sclerosis, where it fell below that of healthy controls.

MiXCR, run by TCRdb on the 5' RACE reads, gives a single entry per CDR3 protein. The data hold about 66,000 distinct CDR3 sequences, with less than 5.5% observed a single time. Losses at the gene ends were 0 bases for V and 4 bases for J; bases not matched to a gene: 5. The CDR3 is 15 amino acids. CDR1 is SGHRS, CDR2 YFSETQ, per germline. This clonotype was found many times. The antigen remains undetermined. Material for sequencing was PBMCs. The clonotype comes from a man aged 25 to 45 with multiple sclerosis. V is TRBV5-1 and J is TRBJ2-3; TRBD2 matches at 7 bases. In nucleotides, the CDR3 is TGCGCCAGCAGCTTGGAACTTGCGGGAGCAGATACGCAGTATTTT. Protein sequence: CASSLELAGADTQYF.